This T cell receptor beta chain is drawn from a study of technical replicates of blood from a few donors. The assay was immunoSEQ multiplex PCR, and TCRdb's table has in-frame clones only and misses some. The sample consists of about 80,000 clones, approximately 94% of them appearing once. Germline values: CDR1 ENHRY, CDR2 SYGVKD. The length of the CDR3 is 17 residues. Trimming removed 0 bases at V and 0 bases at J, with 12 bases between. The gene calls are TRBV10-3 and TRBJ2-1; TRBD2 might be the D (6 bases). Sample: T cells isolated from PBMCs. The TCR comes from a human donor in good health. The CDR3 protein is CAISESGSGGSYNEQFF. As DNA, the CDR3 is TGTGCCATCAGTGAGTCGGGTAGCGGAGGCTCCTACAATGAGCAGTTCTTC.